Described below is a single T cell receptor (beta chain) sequence and its context. Its antigen is unidentified. V trimming: 3 bases; J trimming: 4 bases; junction bases outside the gene matches: 3. Germline lookup yields CDR1 MNHNS and CDR2 SASEGT. This CDR3 region has 14 residues. The entry originates in a study of metastatic and nonmetastatic thyroid tumors. Study-wide background: The study looked at repertoires side by side in blood and in tumor or nodule tissue from malignant and benign thyroid patients. Study outcomes and limitations: Versus benign nodules, malignant thyroid tumors reportedly had significantly higher TCR beta diversity, in blood and tumor.

TCRdb recomputed clones from the PCR reads via MiXCR. The table lists about 20,000 clones, 24% of them singletons. No patient received treatment before thyroid surgery. The V gene is TRBV6-1, the J gene TRBJ1-1; 9 bases align to TRBD1. This clonotype was sampled from a female donor with papillary thyroid cancer or a benign thyroid nodule (not recorded which). Some clones in this sample may be carry-over from other donors' samples. Sequencing used tumor tissue. CDR3 DNA: TGTGCCAGCAGTGAGGCGACAGGGGGCACTGAAGCTTTCTTT. It yields the protein CASSEATGGTEAFF.